This T cell receptor (beta chain) was recovered during a study of T cells in Graves' hyperthyroidism and ophthalmopathy (dated by TCRdb to about 2019). Looking at the study overall: To identify distinguishing TCR V-J signatures, a discovery cohort of roughly 100 patients was used, comprising 40 to 45 with Graves' ophthalmopathy and roughly 60 with stable Graves' hyperthyroidism. Prospective prediction of ophthalmopathy was tested in an independent validation cohort consisting of fewer than 20 hyperthyroidism patients and over 15 patients who later progressed to ophthalmopathy. The roughly 100 discovery patients were randomly split 7:3 into training and test sets. The study also compared thyroid tissue and blood T-cell repertoires from five or six Graves' hyperthyroidism patients. After blood sampling, hyperthyroidism patients were treated with methimazole at a starting dose of 30 mg daily, and ophthalmopathy patients were treated with high-dose intravenous methylprednisolone. According to the paper, TCR Vbeta CDR3 sequencing was carried out on more than 120 peripheral blood samples, which came from over 40 ophthalmopathy, under 85 hyperthyroidism and roughly 17 progressor patients. The research as a whole found: Most expanded thyroid clonotypes (frequency above 0.001) were also found in blood, which suggests that blood repertoires may mirror thyroid immune responses. No statistical method was used to set the sample size in advance, and investigators knew the group allocation. Ophthalmopathy was separated from stable hyperthyroidism by a 13 V-J signature model, with approximately 90% sensitivity and roughly 81% specificity obtained in cross-validation and 80%/75% obtained in testing. In validation, the model predicted progression to ophthalmopathy a median of about 6.8 months before onset, with roughly 71% sensitivity and roughly 79% specificity.

TCR beta CDR3 regions were amplified from RNA transcripts. For the first round of RT-PCR on the TCR CDR3, the HTBI primer set was used together with the Qiagen OneStep RT-PCR kit. Libraries were constructed in a second round of multiplex PCR, after which size selection and purification were performed. Sequencing of the libraries was done on an Illumina HiSeq2000 using paired-end 100 bp reads. As for the authors' bioinformatics: SOAPnuke was used to process the raw data, removing reads that contained adapters or uncalled bases, had a mean Phred below 15, or lacked an exact match to the constant primer or identifier. High-quality paired reads were merged with COPE v1.2.5, and unique nucleotide sequences were defined as clonotypes. MiTCR v1.1 was used to align clonotypes to the IMGT TRBV, TRBD and TRBJ reference segments. The analysis included only V-J combinations with a frequency above 0.0001, which together covered roughly 99% of the repertoires. A TCS score was defined as the ratio of F50 (clonal expansion) to E x V (chaos), with BLOSUM62-based TCRdist applied between CDR3 peptides within each V-J. Welch's t-statistics and random forest reduced fewer than 600 V-J features to roughly 13, which were used in a naive Bayes classifier (R e1071). The similarity between thyroid and blood repertoires was quantified using the Morisita-Horn index. TCRdb cleaned the public reads at Q25 with fastp, built clones with MiXCR and kept in-frame beta chains. Identical CDR3 protein sequences are pooled into one entry, listed with their most common genes and DNA. For this entry, the V and J calls and clone size follow TCRdb and not the study's own pipeline. This sample is represented by more than 40,000 distinct CDR3 sequences; around half of them were singletons. Roughly 32% of the sample rests with the top ten.

This clonotype was counted ten times or more. The specificity of this receptor is unknown. No base-level quality is on record; no much larger clone is a single base apart. From the cysteine through the phenylalanine, the CDR3 covers 13 amino acids. The only DNA kept is the CDR3, 39 bases in frame from the first base. V and J are truncated by 4 bases and 2 bases respectively, leaving an intervening sequence of 9 bases. The germline V gene sets CDR1 to MNHNS and CDR2 to SASEGT. Graves' hyperthyroidism was defined as stable when no progression to ophthalmopathy occurred over 18 months of follow-up. Hyperthyroidism patients were newly diagnosed, with disease duration under 2 months, and aged 18 to 65 years. Any patient with an uncontrolled infection, another autoimmune disease, pregnancy or lactation was excluded. Clinical symptoms, serum thyroxine and TRAb, thyroid ultrasound, and orbital computed tomography formed the basis for the diagnoses. Total RNA was extracted with Trizol reagent, and quality was checked on an Agilent 2100 Bioanalyzer.

The origin of this receptor is a woman aged 45-65 years with Graves' hyperthyroidism. Sequenced: peripheral blood or thyroid tissue (not recorded which). In this chain, TRBV6-1 is recombined with TRBJ2-7, with the D gene uncertain. The sequence in DNA is TGTGCCAGCAGTGTGGGGTTCGCCTACGAGCAGTACTTC. It translates as CASSVGFAYEQYF.